These 17 T cell receptor beta chains were sequenced from one sample in a study of shared clonotypes between healthy human individuals (dated by TCRdb to 2018 to 2020). The library was made by the immunoSEQ multiplex PCR assay. TCRdb took over this immuneACCESS table, retaining in-frame rearrangements with V and J assigned. Such tables are incomplete; in checked studies, under half of the missing clones stem from an unresolved V gene, and the remainder is unexplained. The sample yields millions of clones; around 95% were counted once. More than 0.1% of the sample is held by the ten biggest clonotypes. The sequencing input was naive CD4+ T cells sorted from blood. The cell subset or site label, read with the paper, signifies: CD45RA+ positively selected. These TCRs come from a man younger than 35 in good health.

This chain uses TRBV7-2 with TRBJ2-5; perhaps TRBD1 as D (5 bases). This CDR3 has 14 residues. Trimming shortened V by 5 bases and J by 1 base, and 11 bases separated the two germline ends. Germline V CDR1 and CDR2: SGHTA, FQGNSA. The CDR3 reads CASSPRTSQETQYF. The CDR3 nucleotides read TGTGCCAGCAGCCCCAGGACATCCCAAGAGACCCAGTACTTC.

This clone was observed once. The chain links TRBV30 to TRBJ2-3, with 7 nucleotides matching TRBD1. CDR1 and CDR2 (germline): GTSNPN, SVGIG (reference sequence). The CDR3 has 15 amino acids. V dropped 5 bases and J dropped 2; count of bases not matched to a gene: 10. This CDR3 reads CAWVRQGEVTDTQYF. Written as DNA, the CDR3 is TGTGCCTGGGTAAGACAGGGTGAGGTCACAGATACGCAGTATTTT.

The rearrangement joins TRBV6-4 to TRBJ1-2; TRBD1 is a possible D gene (6 bases). V lost 5 bases and J 10 bases, leaving 14 bases between the germline ends. This CDR3 region has 12 residues. The V gene's germline CDR1 is MRHNA and CDR2 SNTAGT. This chain's CDR3 is CASSTTRGSYTF. CDR3 nucleotide sequence: TGTGCCAGCAGTACCACCAGGGGTTCCTACACCTTC.

The chain joins TRBV28 to TRBJ1-6; D is unresolved. Germline values: CDR1 MDHEN, CDR2 SYDVKM. V lost 8 bases, J lost 14 bases, and 25 bases lay in between. The CDR3 is 15 residues long. CDR3 sequence: CASLNSGSGKGTLHF. The CDR3 bases are TGTGCCAGCCTGAATTCCGGATCGGGTAAGGGCACCCTCCACTTT.

This sequence joins TRBV10-3 and TRBJ2-7, with D perhaps being TRBD1 or TRBD2 (5 bases each). The CDR3 is 13 amino acids. Per germline, CDR1 ENHRY and CDR2 SYGVKD. V shed 4 bases and J shed 5 bases, with 12 bases lying between them. The CDR3 sequence is CAISGGRRNEQYF. The CDR3 coding sequence is TGTGCCATCAGTGGGGGACGGCGCAACGAGCAGTACTTC.

This chain joins TRBV11-2 and TRBJ1-6, with D tentatively TRBD1 (5 bases). CDR1 is SGHAT and CDR2 is FQNNGV in the germline V gene. The CDR3 length is 18 residues. Trimming took 1 base from V and 5 from J, leaving 18 bases between them. CDR3 sequence reads: CASSLGSTGEVDNSPLHF. CDR3 DNA sequence: TGTGCCAGCAGCTTAGGGAGTACGGGGGAGGTGGATAATTCACCCCTCCACTTT.

The chain is built from TRBV18 and TRBJ1-5; D may be TRBD1 (5 bases). The V and J ends lost 0 bases and 4 bases respectively, with 13 bases between them. Germline CDR1 is KGHSH and CDR2 is LQKENI. There are 16 residues in the CDR3. CDR3 residues: CASSPPGLGGNQPQHF. CDR3 coding DNA: TGTGCCAGCTCACCACCGGGTCTCGGGGGAAATCAGCCCCAGCATTTT.

The gene calls are TRBV4-3 and TRBJ1-6, with D possibly being TRBD1 (5 bases). CDR3 length equals 18 residues. V lost 0 bases and J lost 11, with 23 bases in between. Germline V CDR1 and CDR2: LGHNA, YSLEER. CDR3 sequence: CASSQEVGRAGTGAPLHF. The CDR3 coding sequence is TGCGCCAGCAGCCAAGAAGTGGGGCGGGCAGGGACGGGGGCACCCCTCCACTTT.

The chain carries TRBV5-6 and TRBJ2-3; D might be TRBD1 or TRBD2, each matching 5 bases. Trimming left V 2 bases short and J 4 bases short, with 14 bases between. CDR3 length equals 15 residues. In germline, CDR1 is SGHDT, CDR2 YYEEEE. The CDR3 DNA sequence: TGTGCCAGCAGCTTTAAGGCAGGGAGCTCAGATACGCAGTATTTT. Translating gives CASSFKAGSSDTQYF. The entire variable domain, with the rest obtained from reference TRBV5-6 and TRBJ2-3, is as follows: DAGVTQSPTHLIKTRGQQVTLRCSPKSGHDTVSWYQQALGQGPQFIFQYYEEEERQRGNFPDRFSGHQFPNYSSELNVNALLLGDSALYLCASSFKAGSSDTQYFGPGTRLTVL.

This chain joins TRBV2 and TRBJ2-6; D is ambiguous. The ends were cut back, 4 bases at V and 0 bases at J, with 10 bases in the middle. Germline assignment: CDR1 SNHLY and CDR2 FYNNEI. The CDR3 is made up of 16 amino acids. The CDR3 bases are TGTGCCAGCAGTGGAGGCAGCCTCTCTGGGGCCAACGTCCTGACTTTC. As protein: CASSGGSLSGANVLTF.

In this sample, this clone turned up a few times. V and J are TRBV23-1 and TRBJ1-2, with a tentative D call TRBD1 (5 bases). TRBV23-1 is treated as an ORF (open reading frame) with a function not yet certain. V lost 0 bases and J lost 4, with 9 bases in between. The CDR3 contains 14 residues. The CDR3 nucleotides are TGCGCCAGCAGTCAATCACAGGAATGCTATGGCTACACCTTC. This translates into CASSQSQECYGYTF.

This chain joins TRBV7-9 and TRBJ2-7; D is ambiguous. Deletions cut 4 bases from V and 4 bases from J, with 14 bases between. The CDR3 spans 14 residues. Per germline, CDR1 SEHNR and CDR2 FQNEAQ (reference sequence). The CDR3 loop is CASSSSPQRYEQYF. CDR3 DNA: TGTGCCAGCAGCTCGTCCCCCCAACGGTACGAGCAGTACTTC.

Only a few counts were recorded for this clone. The chain couples TRBV19 to TRBJ2-5; possibly TRBD1 for D (5 bases). The V and J ends lost 3 bases and 4 bases respectively, with 18 bases between them. Looked up from germline, CDR1 is LNHDA and CDR2 is SQIVND (reference sequence). The CDR3 is 16 residues long. The CDR3 bases are TGTGCCAGTAGTATCGCAGGGAACCTTTCCCCAGAGACCCAGTACTTC. Its translation is CASSIAGNLSPETQYF.

This clone was observed once. The gene calls are TRBV5-4 and TRBJ1-1; D possibly corresponds to TRBD1 (6 bases). V was shortened by 0 bases and J by 1 base, with 7 bases between the two germline ends. This CDR3 spans 14 amino acids. Germline CDR1 is SGHNT and CDR2 is YYREEE (reference sequence). CDR3 sequence reads: CASSLGGQNTEAFF. CDR3 in DNA: TGTGCCAGCAGCTTGGGGGGGCAGAACACTGAAGCTTTCTTT.

This chain uses TRBV6-5 with TRBJ2-5, with D maybe TRBD1 (6 bases). There are 13 residues in the CDR3. V dropped 6 bases and J dropped 5 bases, with 13 bases sitting between them. The germline CDR1 and CDR2 sequences are MNHEY and SVGAGI. Written as DNA, the CDR3 is TGTGCCAGCAGCCAGGGGCGCCCTGAGACCCAGTACTTC. Translation: CASSQGRPETQYF.

The J gene is TRBJ1-3, the V gene TRBV30, with no clear D. Germline V gene data show CDR1 as GTSNPN and CDR2 as SVGIG (reference sequence). The CDR3 is made up of 14 amino acids. V was pared by 5 bases and J by 1 base, with 12 bases between. The CDR3 DNA is TGTGCCTGGGGATTCCCGGGATCTGGAAACACCATATATTTT. This gives the protein CAWGFPGSGNTIYF. The whole variable domain, remainder taken from reference TRBV30 and TRBJ1-3, is SQTIHQWPATLVQPVGSPLSLECTVEGTSNPNLYWYRQAAGRGLQLLFYSVGIGQISSEVPQNLSASRPQDRQFILSSKKLLLSDSGFYLCAWGFPGSGNTIYFGEGSWLTVV.

The chain carries TRBV29-1 and TRBJ2-6; D is unclear. The CDR3 extends over 12 amino acids. Deletions cut 6 bases from V and 3 bases from J, with 6 bases between. Germline values: CDR1 SQVTM, CDR2 ANQGSEA. CDR3 residues: CSVADGANVLTF. The CDR3 nucleotides are TGCAGCGTAGCAGATGGGGCCAACGTCCTGACTTTC.